This T cell receptor (beta chain) was captured by sequencing in a study of ipilimumab plus nivolumab after autologous stem cell transplantation. For the study at large: Patients received a median of roughly five ipilimumab and about 8 nivolumab doses. Overall study findings and caveats: TCR repertoire, Treg phenotype and gut microbiota reportedly support more study of this approach.

This clone was picked up a small number of times. Its antigen is unidentified. Checkpoint therapy with ipilimumab 1 mg/kg began 14 to 28 days after transplant. Through week 26, nivolumab 3 mg/kg IV was given weeks 1, 4, 7, 10, then biweekly. Some clones are missing from TCRdb's copy, which holds only in-frame ones; the method was immunoSEQ multiplex PCR. The sample yields fewer than 20,000 clones, approximately 71% seen once. Germline lookup yields CDR1 SEHNR and CDR2 FQNEAQ (reference sequence). The CDR3 runs 14 residues. Trimming shortened V by 5 bases and J by 7 bases, and 14 bases separated the two germline ends.

The TCR was taken from a male donor with diffuse large B-cell lymphoma. This material consisted of PBMCs, taken in a trial of ipilimumab plus nivolumab as post-transplant consolidation. The V call is TRBV7-9, the J call TRBJ1-4; no clear D. CDR3 in DNA: TGTGCCAGCAGCCCTCAAACACCGAGTGAAAAACTGTTTTTT. Residues: CASSPQTPSEKLFF.